Listed below are T cell receptor beta chains from one sample, sequenced in a study of T cell responses to AZD1222 COVID-19 vaccine. Clones were sequenced by immunoSEQ multiplex PCR, and TCRdb holds only the in-frame ones, with some missing. The sample contains 140,000 or so clones, approximately 88% of which appear only once. The source was peripheral blood, collected 28 days after the second dose of the MenACWY control vaccine. These TCRs come from an adult who received the MenACWY meningococcal vaccine as a control. The CDR3 runs from the conserved cysteine through the conserved F or W. Each record gives: D gene, V gene, clone size, J gene, CDR3 protein, CDR3 DNA. The D gene is left open where the match is weak. Expanded clones get a size class; other rows say once, few or many, or leave the size out.

d_call: .
v_call: TRBV6-1
clone_size: .
j_call: TRBJ2-2
cdr3_aa: CASSEVRYGELFF
cdr3_nt: TGTGCCAGCAGTGAGGTCCGGTACGGGGAGCTGTTTTTT

d_call: .
v_call: TRBV4-3
clone_size: .
j_call: TRBJ1-1
cdr3_aa: CASSQVGVFGAIAEAFF
cdr3_nt: TGCGCCAGCAGCCAAGTTGGGGTTTTTGGGGCGATCGCTGAAGCTTTCTTT

d_call: .
v_call: TRBV19
clone_size: .
j_call: TRBJ2-1
cdr3_aa: CASSDGGVVTNNEQFF
cdr3_nt: TGTGCCAGTAGTGACGGGGGTGTGGTTACCAACAATGAGCAGTTCTTC

d_call: .
v_call: TRBV3-1/TRBV3-2
clone_size: .
j_call: TRBJ1-3
cdr3_aa: CASSQDLFGPTRAGYTIYF
cdr3_nt: TGTGCCAGCAGCCAAGATCTTTTTGGCCCTACCCGTGCTGGATACACCATATATTTT

d_call: .
v_call: TRBV27
clone_size: .
j_call: TRBJ2-7
cdr3_aa: CASSSLGGGTSYEQYF
cdr3_nt: TGTGCCAGCAGTTCTCTGGGTGGCGGGACCTCCTACGAGCAGTACTTC

d_call: TRBD1
v_call: TRBV6-6
clone_size: once
j_call: TRBJ2-5
cdr3_aa: CASSSTDRGARETQYF
cdr3_nt: TGTGCCAGCAGTTCCACGGACAGGGGGGCCCGGGAGACCCAGTACTTC

d_call: .
v_call: TRBV7-8
clone_size: .
j_call: TRBJ1-1
cdr3_aa: CASSALEDSEAFF
cdr3_nt: TGTGCCAGCAGCGCCTTGGAGGACAGCGAAGCTTTCTTT

d_call: .
v_call: TRBV5-1
clone_size: .
j_call: TRBJ1-2
cdr3_aa: CASSVGTTGHGYTF
cdr3_nt: TGCGCCAGCAGCGTCGGGACGACGGGGCATGGCTACACCTTC

d_call: .
v_call: TRBV7-9
clone_size: .
j_call: TRBJ1-3
cdr3_aa: CASSRTGTAGNTIYF
cdr3_nt: TGTGCCAGCAGCCGAACAGGGACGGCTGGAAACACCATATATTTT

d_call: TRBD1
v_call: TRBV20-1
clone_size: .
j_call: TRBJ1-5
cdr3_aa: CSAGQVQPQHF
cdr3_nt: TGCAGTGCCGGACAGGTTCAGCCCCAGCATTTT

d_call: TRBD2
v_call: TRBV4-2
clone_size: .
j_call: TRBJ2-7
cdr3_aa: CASSQGLAVAYEQYF
cdr3_nt: TGTGCCAGCAGCCAAGGACTAGCGGTGGCCTACGAGCAGTACTTC

d_call: .
v_call: TRBV3-1/TRBV3-2
clone_size: few
j_call: TRBJ1-1
cdr3_aa: CASSPGLLNTEAFF
cdr3_nt: TGTGCCAGCAGTCCGGGTCTCCTAAACACTGAAGCTTTCTTT

d_call: .
v_call: TRBV14
clone_size: .
j_call: TRBJ1-1
cdr3_aa: CASSNRPPSSSVNTEAFF
cdr3_nt: TGTGCCAGCAGCAACCGACCGCCCTCGTCTTCAGTGAACACTGAAGCTTTCTTT

d_call: .
v_call: TRBV5-1
clone_size: .
j_call: TRBJ2-3
cdr3_aa: CASSPLSLDTQYF
cdr3_nt: TGCGCCAGCAGCCCGCTGTCCTTAGATACGCAGTATTTT

d_call: TRBD1
v_call: TRBV9
clone_size: once
j_call: TRBJ1-5
cdr3_aa: CASSVGTGGGNQPQHF
cdr3_nt: TGTGCCAGCAGCGTGGGGACAGGGGGCGGTAATCAGCCCCAGCATTTT

d_call: .
v_call: TRBV28
clone_size: .
j_call: TRBJ1-2
cdr3_aa: CASRMGRNYGYTF
cdr3_nt: TGTGCCAGTCGAATGGGACGTAACTATGGCTACACCTTC

d_call: .
v_call: TRBV4-3
clone_size: .
j_call: TRBJ1-1
cdr3_aa: CASSQESRGREAFF
cdr3_nt: TGCGCCAGCAGCCAAGAGTCCAGGGGCCGTGAAGCTTTCTTT

d_call: TRBD2
v_call: TRBV9
clone_size: .
j_call: TRBJ2-2
cdr3_aa: CASSVDPRGGETGELFF
cdr3_nt: TGTGCCAGCAGCGTAGACCCCCGGGGGGGAGAGACCGGGGAGCTGTTTTTT

d_call: .
v_call: TRBV9
clone_size: .
j_call: TRBJ1-1
cdr3_aa: CASSVTGIGTEAFF
cdr3_nt: TGTGCCAGCAGCGTTACAGGGATAGGCACTGAAGCTTTCTTT

d_call: .
v_call: TRBV4-1
clone_size: .
j_call: TRBJ1-4
cdr3_aa: CASSQTGEGKLFF
cdr3_nt: TGCGCCAGCAGCCAAACAGGTGAAGGAAAACTGTTTTTT

d_call: TRBD1
v_call: TRBV7-2
clone_size: .
j_call: TRBJ1-1
cdr3_aa: CASSGQGVGTEAFF
cdr3_nt: TGTGCCAGCAGCGGACAGGGGGTTGGCACTGAAGCTTTCTTT

d_call: TRBD1
v_call: TRBV27
clone_size: .
j_call: TRBJ2-1
cdr3_aa: CASSSGTGNNEQFF
cdr3_nt: TGTGCCAGCAGCTCCGGGACAGGGAACAATGAGCAGTTCTTC

d_call: TRBD2
v_call: TRBV11-2
clone_size: .
j_call: TRBJ2-1
cdr3_aa: CASSGLLAGAYNEQFF
cdr3_nt: TGTGCCAGCAGCGGGCTCCTAGCGGGAGCATACAATGAGCAGTTCTTC

d_call: .
v_call: TRBV6-5
clone_size: .
j_call: TRBJ1-5
cdr3_aa: CASSRHRDDQPQHF
cdr3_nt: TGTGCCAGCAGTCGCCACAGGGACGATCAGCCCCAGCATTTT

d_call: .
v_call: TRBV2
clone_size: .
j_call: TRBJ1-1
cdr3_aa: CASSDQGFTNTEAFF
cdr3_nt: TGTGCCAGCAGTGACCAGGGGTTCACGAACACTGAAGCTTTCTTT

d_call: .
v_call: TRBV19
clone_size: .
j_call: TRBJ1-6
cdr3_aa: CASRDGHTMSPLHF
cdr3_nt: TGTGCCAGTAGGGATGGTCATACTATGTCACCCCTCCACTTT

d_call: TRBD2
v_call: TRBV5-1
clone_size: .
j_call: TRBJ2-5
cdr3_aa: CASSLYGLAGGRQETQYF
cdr3_nt: TGCGCCAGCAGCTTGTATGGACTAGCGGGAGGCCGCCAAGAGACCCAGTACTTC

d_call: .
v_call: TRBV7-3
clone_size: .
j_call: TRBJ1-1
cdr3_aa: CASSRGRNTEAFF
cdr3_nt: TGTGCCAGCAGCCGGGGACGGAACACTGAAGCTTTCTTT

d_call: .
v_call: TRBV5-1
clone_size: .
j_call: TRBJ1-1
cdr3_aa: CASSVIQMNTEAFF
cdr3_nt: TGCGCCAGCAGCGTAATACAGATGAACACTGAAGCTTTCTTT

d_call: .
v_call: TRBV6-1
clone_size: .
j_call: TRBJ2-7
cdr3_aa: CASSEMASDSYEQYF
cdr3_nt: TGTGCCAGCAGTGAAATGGCTAGCGACTCCTACGAGCAGTACTTC

d_call: .
v_call: TRBV7-9
clone_size: .
j_call: TRBJ1-3
cdr3_aa: CASSLVVGNTIYF
cdr3_nt: TGTGCCAGCAGCTTAGTGGTTGGAAACACCATATATTTT

d_call: TRBD1
v_call: TRBV5-1
clone_size: .
j_call: TRBJ1-1
cdr3_aa: CASSGGDRYTEAFF
cdr3_nt: TGCGCCAGCAGCGGGGGGGACAGGTACACTGAAGCTTTCTTT

d_call: .
v_call: TRBV12-5
clone_size: .
j_call: TRBJ2-5
cdr3_aa: CASGSSNSETQYF
cdr3_nt: TGTGCTAGTGGTTCGTCCAACTCAGAGACCCAGTACTTC

d_call: .
v_call: TRBV7-2
clone_size: .
j_call: TRBJ1-2
cdr3_aa: CASSLLGPMGGYTF
cdr3_nt: TGTGCCAGCAGCTTATTAGGGCCGATGGGCGGCTACACCTTC

d_call: TRBD1
v_call: TRBV9
clone_size: .
j_call: TRBJ1-4
cdr3_aa: CASSVGAGTGYSTNEKLFF
cdr3_nt: TGTGCCAGCAGCGTAGGCGCCGGGACAGGGTATTCAACTAATGAAAAACTGTTTTTT

d_call: .
v_call: TRBV7-8
clone_size: .
j_call: TRBJ1-1
cdr3_aa: CASSFALKGTEAFF
cdr3_nt: TGTGCCAGCAGCTTTGCCCTGAAGGGCACTGAAGCTTTCTTT

d_call: .
v_call: TRBV3-1/TRBV3-2
clone_size: .
j_call: TRBJ2-5
cdr3_aa: CASSATRLGAQYF
cdr3_nt: TGTGCCAGCAGCGCTACTCGACTTGGGGCCCAGTACTTC

d_call: .
v_call: TRBV9
clone_size: .
j_call: TRBJ1-6
cdr3_aa: CASSTVGTNSPLHF
cdr3_nt: TGTGCCAGCAGCACAGTTGGGACCAATTCACCCCTCCACTTT